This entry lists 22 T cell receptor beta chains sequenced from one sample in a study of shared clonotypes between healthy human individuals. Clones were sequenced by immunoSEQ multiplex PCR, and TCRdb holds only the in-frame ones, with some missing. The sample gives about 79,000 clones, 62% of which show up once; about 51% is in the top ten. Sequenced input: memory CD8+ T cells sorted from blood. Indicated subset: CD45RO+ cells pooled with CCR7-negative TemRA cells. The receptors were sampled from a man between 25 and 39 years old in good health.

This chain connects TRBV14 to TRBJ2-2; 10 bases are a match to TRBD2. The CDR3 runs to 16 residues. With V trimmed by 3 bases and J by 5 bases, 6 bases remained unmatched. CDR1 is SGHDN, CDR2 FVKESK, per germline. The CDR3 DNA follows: TGTGCCAGCAGCCATTCGGGACTAGCGAGGACCGGGGAGCTGTTTTTT. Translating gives CASSHSGLARTGELFF.

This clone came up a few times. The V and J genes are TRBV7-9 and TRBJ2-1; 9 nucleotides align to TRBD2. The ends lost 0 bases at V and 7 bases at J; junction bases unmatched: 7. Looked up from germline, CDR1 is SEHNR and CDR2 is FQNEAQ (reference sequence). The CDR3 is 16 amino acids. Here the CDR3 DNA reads TGTGCCAGCAGCTTAGCGCCCGCGGGAGGGTTGAATGAGCAGTTCTTC. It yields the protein CASSLAPAGGLNEQFF.

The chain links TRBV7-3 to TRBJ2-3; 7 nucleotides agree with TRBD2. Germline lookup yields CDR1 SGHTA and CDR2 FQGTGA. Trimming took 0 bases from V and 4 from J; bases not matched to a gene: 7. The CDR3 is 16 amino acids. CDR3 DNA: TGTGCCAGCAGCTTAACGATGGGAGGGTCCCCAGATACGCAGTATTTT. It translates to CASSLTMGGSPDTQYF.

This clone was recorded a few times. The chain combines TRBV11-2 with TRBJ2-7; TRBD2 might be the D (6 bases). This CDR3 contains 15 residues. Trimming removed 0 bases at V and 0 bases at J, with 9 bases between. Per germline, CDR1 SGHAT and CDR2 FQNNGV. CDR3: CASSLEPGDSYEQYF. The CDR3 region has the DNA TGTGCCAGCAGCTTAGAACCGGGGGACTCCTACGAGCAGTACTTC.

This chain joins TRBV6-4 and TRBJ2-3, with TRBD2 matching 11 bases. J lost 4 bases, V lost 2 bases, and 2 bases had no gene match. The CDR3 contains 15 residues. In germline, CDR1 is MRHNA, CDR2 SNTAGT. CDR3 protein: CASSDTSGSADTQYF. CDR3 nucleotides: TGTGCCAGCAGTGACACTAGCGGGAGTGCAGATACGCAGTATTTT.

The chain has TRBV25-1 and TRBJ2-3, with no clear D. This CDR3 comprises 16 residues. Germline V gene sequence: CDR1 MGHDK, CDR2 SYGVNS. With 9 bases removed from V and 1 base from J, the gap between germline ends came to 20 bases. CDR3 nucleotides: TGTGCCAGTGATAGTTCATCAAGTCTCGGCACAGATACGCAGTATTTT. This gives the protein CASDSSSSLGTDTQYF.

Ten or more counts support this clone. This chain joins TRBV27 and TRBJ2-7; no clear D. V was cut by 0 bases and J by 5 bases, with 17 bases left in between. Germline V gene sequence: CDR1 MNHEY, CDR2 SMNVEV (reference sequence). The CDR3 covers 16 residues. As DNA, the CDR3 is TGTGCCAGCAGTTTATCGTGGGGTGATAGCCCCAACGAGCAGTACTTC. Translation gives CASSLSWGDSPNEQYF.

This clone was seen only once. The CDR3 DNA is TGTGCCAGCAGTGAAACAGAGGCAGATACGCAGTATTTT. The encoded protein is CASSETEADTQYF. The chain is built from TRBV6-4 and TRBJ2-3; the D is unclear. The germline gives CDR1 MRHNA, CDR2 SNTAGT. CDR3 size: 13 residues. V dropped 3 bases and J dropped 4 bases, with 8 bases sitting between them.

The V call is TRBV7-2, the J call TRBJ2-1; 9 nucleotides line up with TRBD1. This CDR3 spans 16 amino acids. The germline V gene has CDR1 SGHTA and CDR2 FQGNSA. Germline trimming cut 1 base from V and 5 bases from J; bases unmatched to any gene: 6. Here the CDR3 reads CASSLVAGTGNNEQFF. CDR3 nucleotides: TGTGCCAGCAGCTTAGTGGCCGGGACAGGGAACAATGAGCAGTTCTTC.

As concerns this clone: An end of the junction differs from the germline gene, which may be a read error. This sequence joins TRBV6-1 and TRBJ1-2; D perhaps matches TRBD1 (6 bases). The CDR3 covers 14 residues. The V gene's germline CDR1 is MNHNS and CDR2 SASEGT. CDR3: CASSEVVETGVPRF. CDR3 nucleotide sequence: TGTGCCAGCAGTGAAGTGGTCGAGACAGGAGTCCCACGCTTC.

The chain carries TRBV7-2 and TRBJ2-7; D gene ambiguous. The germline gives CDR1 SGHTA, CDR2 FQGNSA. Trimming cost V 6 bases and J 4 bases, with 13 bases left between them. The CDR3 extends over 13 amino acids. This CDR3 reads CASSPGADYEQYF. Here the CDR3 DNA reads TGTGCCAGCAGTCCAGGAGCCGATTACGAGCAGTACTTC.

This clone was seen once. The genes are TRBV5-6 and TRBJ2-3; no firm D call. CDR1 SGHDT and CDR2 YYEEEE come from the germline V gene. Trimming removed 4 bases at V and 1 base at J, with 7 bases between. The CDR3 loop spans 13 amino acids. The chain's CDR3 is CASSPTRTDTQYF. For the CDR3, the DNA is TGTGCCAGCAGCCCTACTCGCACAGATACGCAGTATTTT.

The CDR3: CASALAGGYEQYF. CDR3 DNA: TGCGCCAGCGCGCTAGCGGGAGGTTACGAGCAGTACTTC. The chain uses TRBV4-3 and TRBJ2-7; 11 bases are a match to TRBD2. The CDR3 is 13 residues long. Trimming took 8 bases from V and 4 from J; bases not matched to a gene: 4. Germline V gene data show CDR1 as LGHNA and CDR2 as YSLEER.

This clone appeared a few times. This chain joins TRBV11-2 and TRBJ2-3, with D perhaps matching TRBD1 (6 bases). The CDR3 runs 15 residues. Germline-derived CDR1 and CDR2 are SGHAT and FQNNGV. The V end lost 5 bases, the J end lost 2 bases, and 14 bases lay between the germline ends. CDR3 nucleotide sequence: TGTGCCAGCAGCCTCAGACAGGACTTCACAGATACGCAGTATTTT. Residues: CASSLRQDFTDTQYF.

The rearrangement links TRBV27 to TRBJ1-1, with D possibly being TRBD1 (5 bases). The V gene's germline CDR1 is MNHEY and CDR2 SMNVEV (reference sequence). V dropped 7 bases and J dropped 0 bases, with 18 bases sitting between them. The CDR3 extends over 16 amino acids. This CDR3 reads CASIPIVGGLNTEAFF. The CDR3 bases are TGTGCCAGCATCCCGATCGTCGGGGGACTGAACACTGAAGCTTTCTTT.

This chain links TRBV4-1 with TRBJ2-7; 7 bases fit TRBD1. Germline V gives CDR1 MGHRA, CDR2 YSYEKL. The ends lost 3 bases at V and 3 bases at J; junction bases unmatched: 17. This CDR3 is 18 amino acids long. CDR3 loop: CASSHGSIGTGVNYEQYF. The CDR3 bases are TGCGCCAGCAGCCATGGGTCGATAGGCACAGGGGTCAACTACGAGCAGTACTTC.

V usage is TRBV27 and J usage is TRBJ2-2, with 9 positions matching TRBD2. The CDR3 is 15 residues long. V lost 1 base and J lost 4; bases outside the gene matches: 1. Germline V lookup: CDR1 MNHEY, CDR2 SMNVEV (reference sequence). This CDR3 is CASSLFSGGTGELFF. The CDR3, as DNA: TGTGCCAGCAGTTTATTTAGCGGGGGCACCGGGGAGCTGTTTTTT.

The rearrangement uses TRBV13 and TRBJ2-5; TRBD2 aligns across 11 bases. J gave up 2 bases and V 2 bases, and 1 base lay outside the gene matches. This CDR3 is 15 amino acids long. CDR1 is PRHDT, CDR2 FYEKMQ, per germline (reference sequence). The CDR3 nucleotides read TGTGCCAGCAGCTTAAGACTAGCGGGGCAAGAGACCCAGTACTTC. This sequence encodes CASSLRLAGQETQYF.

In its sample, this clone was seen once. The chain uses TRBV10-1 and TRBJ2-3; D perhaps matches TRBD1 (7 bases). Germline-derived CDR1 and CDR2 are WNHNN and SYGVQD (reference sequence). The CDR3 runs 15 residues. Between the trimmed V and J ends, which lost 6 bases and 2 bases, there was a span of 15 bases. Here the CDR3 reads CASRSGGPTTDTQYF. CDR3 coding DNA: TGCGCCAGCAGATCAGGGGGGCCGACCACAGATACGCAGTATTTT.

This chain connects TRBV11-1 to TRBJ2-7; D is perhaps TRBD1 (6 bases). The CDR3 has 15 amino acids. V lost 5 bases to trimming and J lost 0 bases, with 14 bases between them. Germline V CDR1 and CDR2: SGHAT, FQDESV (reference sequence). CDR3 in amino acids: CASSTRNRDSYEQYF. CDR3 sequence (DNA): TGTGCCAGCAGCACTAGGAACAGGGACTCCTACGAGCAGTACTTC.

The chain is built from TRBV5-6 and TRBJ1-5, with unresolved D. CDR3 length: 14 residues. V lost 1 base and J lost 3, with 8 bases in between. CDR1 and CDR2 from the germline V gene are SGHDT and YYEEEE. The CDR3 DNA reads TGTGCCAGCAGCTTGTGGGCCCTCAATCAGCCCCAGCATTTT. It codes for CASSLWALNQPQHF.

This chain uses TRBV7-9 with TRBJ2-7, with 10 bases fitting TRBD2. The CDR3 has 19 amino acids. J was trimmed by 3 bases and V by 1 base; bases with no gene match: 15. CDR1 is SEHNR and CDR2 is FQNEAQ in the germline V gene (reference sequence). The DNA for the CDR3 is TGTGCCAGCAGCTTAGACTCAGGGTCGAGCGGGAGGGCCCTCTACGAGCAGTACTTC. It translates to CASSLDSGSSGRALYEQYF. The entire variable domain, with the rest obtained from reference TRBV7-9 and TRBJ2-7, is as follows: DTGVSQNPRHKITKRGQNVTFRCDPISEHNRLYWYRQTLGQGPEFLTYFQNEAQLEKSRLLSDRFSAERPKGSFSTLEIQRTEQGDSAMYLCASSLDSGSSGRALYEQYFGPGTRLTVT.